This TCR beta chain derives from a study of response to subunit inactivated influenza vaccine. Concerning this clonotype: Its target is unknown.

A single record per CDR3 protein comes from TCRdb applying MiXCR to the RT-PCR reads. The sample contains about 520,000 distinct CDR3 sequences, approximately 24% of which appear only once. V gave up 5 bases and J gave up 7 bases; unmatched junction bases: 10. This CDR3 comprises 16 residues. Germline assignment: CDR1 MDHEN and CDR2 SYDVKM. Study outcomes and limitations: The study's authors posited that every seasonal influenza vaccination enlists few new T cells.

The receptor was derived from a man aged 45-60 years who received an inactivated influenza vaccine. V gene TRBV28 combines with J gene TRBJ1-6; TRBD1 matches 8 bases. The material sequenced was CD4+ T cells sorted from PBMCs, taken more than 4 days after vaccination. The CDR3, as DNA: TGTGCCAGCAGTCAAAGACAGGGGAAAAGGAATTCACCCCTCCACTTT. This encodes CASSQRQGKRNSPLHF. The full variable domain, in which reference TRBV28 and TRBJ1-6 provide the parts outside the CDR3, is DVKVTQSSRYLVKRTGEKVFLECVQDMDHENMFWYRQDPGLGLRLIYFSYDVKMKEKGDIPEGYSVSREKKERFSLILESASTNQTSMYLCASSQRQGKRNSPLHFGNGTRLTVT.